This T cell receptor (beta chain) stems from a study of naive and memory T cell subsets (dated by TCRdb to about 2017). A note on the overall study: The study applied an open-source, UMI-based TCR alpha and beta sequencing pipeline to sorted naive and memory peripheral blood T cell subsets. The results of the functional CMV T cell responses matched the IgG serology results in every case. RNA was DNase-treated and reverse transcribed with TCR constant-region primers, mostly using SuperScript III. Study-wide conclusions, independent of this receptor: The abundance of TCRs followed a power law with an exponent that differed between naive and memory subsets yet stayed consistent across the three individuals. Clonotypes were defined as single alpha or beta chain sequences, not paired alpha/beta receptors. A few larger clonotypes were found in naive repertoires, especially CD8, and these larger clonotypes were possibly memory cells re-expressing CD45RA. The repertoire findings for the naive and memory subsets could not be validated, as no ground truth was available. After error correction, only a single occurrence was seen for over 95% of naive TCR sequences, so much steeper abundance distributions were produced than in memory subsets. RNA-based TCR counts may be influenced by expression changes linked to T cell activation and differentiation. In both CD4 and CD8 cells, going from naive through CM, EM and EMRA, the Gini index went up while Shannon and inverse Simpson diversity went down.

From the second PCR step on, the TCR alpha and beta chain libraries were amplified in separate reactions. To determine each donor's CMV status, fresh PBMCs were stimulated overnight with CMV viral lysate, and IFNgamma production from CD4+ T cells was then assessed. Miltenyi beads were used first to positively select CD4 T cells, and CD8 T cells were then positively selected from the CD4-negative fraction. After staining for CD3, CD4, CD8, CD45RA, CD27 and a live/dead dye, cells were sorted on a BD Aria II into four subsets based on CD45RA and CD27. Blood was obtained from three healthy volunteers, and the blood from each volunteer was fractionated into CD4 and CD8 T cells and subsequently into four differentiation subsets. Roughly 0.12 L of peripheral blood was taken from each donor, and PBMC were separated by density-gradient centrifugation on Ficoll-Paque PLUS. After sorting, cells were lysed in RLT buffer, RNA was extracted using a Qiagen RNeasy kit, and the extracted RNA was stored at -80 degrees C.

This clonotype was seen at least ten times. Its antigen has not been determined. No base quality values were provided; no much bigger clone lies one nucleotide off. Library preparation used UMI-ligation and nested PCR. The beta constant-region primer consisted of an equimolar mixture of two oligonucleotides that together covered TRBC1 and TRBC2. The ligated cDNA went through four rounds of PCR with nested alpha and beta constant-region primers together with the SP2 primer. A single-stranded oligonucleotide carrying the SP2 primer and a 12-nucleotide UMI was ligated to the 3' end of the cDNA by T4 RNA ligase 1. Incubation of the ligation reaction lasted roughly 19-24 hours at 16 degrees C. PCR2 was typically performed as a SYBR Green qPCR and was stopped at a predetermined threshold so that over-amplification was prevented. Apart from the first purification, every purification step used Agencourt AMPure XP magnetic beads. Libraries were quantified by Qubit and checked on a TapeStation, with a main peak expected near 650 bp. Sequencing of the pooled libraries was done on an Illumina MiSeq using v2 2x251 paired-end kits, which typically yielded roughly 0.85-2 million reads per sample. Each sample was pooled at about 4 nM, and roughly 5-7% PhiX was included to help cluster recognition. As for the original processing: Decombinator assigned V and J genes to Demultiplexor-processed FASTQ reads by tag matching, allowing a single base-pair mismatch. UMIs were used by Collapsinator to correct both sequencing errors and frequency errors arising from PCR heterogeneity. CDR3Translator translated TCRs and extracted CDR3s from the conserved cysteine to the FGXG phenylalanine, flagging non-productive sequences. Gini, Shannon entropy and inverse Simpson indices were computed after subsampling the repertoires to the same number of UMI-defined TCRs. Power-law fits to clonotype abundance distributions were performed by maximum likelihood within the linear range. On one naive CD8 sample, the pipeline and MIGEC gave similar UMI counts, unique TCR numbers and clonal distributions. In one analysis, naive TCRs that were also found in any memory subset of the same donor were excluded from the naive repertoire. The repertoires were searched for some 7,300 CMV-associated CDR3 sequences that had been compiled from VDJdb and a published dataset. The public reads were reanalyzed by TCRdb: fastp trimming at Q25, MiXCR alignment, in-frame beta chains only. Records with the same CDR3 protein are collapsed into one entry carrying the most frequent genes and DNA. The V and J calls reflect TCRdb's pipeline rather than the authors' work. The sample table contains over 80,000 distinct CDR3 sequences; only one count was recorded for 10% to 12% of them. In total, the top ten clones hold around 0.13% of the sample.

The CDR3 holds 15 amino acids from the cysteine to the phenylalanine. Kept here is only the CDR3 DNA, which spans 45 bases and is read in frame from base 1. CDR1 and CDR2 are read off the germline V gene as SGHTA and FQGNSA. For this chain, trimming is 1 base at the V end and 6 bases at the J end, and the number of junction bases without a gene match is 3. Sequencing was done on a sample of naive CD4+ T cells from blood. Sample cell subset or site, as interpreted from the label and publication: naive T cells, CD45RA high CD27+. Rearrangement joined TRBV7-2 to TRBJ1-6; a stretch of 7 junction bases matches TRBD1. This receptor was taken from a human donor in good health. For the CDR3, the sequence is CASSLVGQSNSPLHF. The nucleotide sequence is TGTGCCAGCAGCTTAGTGGGACAGTCTAATTCACCCCTCCACTTT.